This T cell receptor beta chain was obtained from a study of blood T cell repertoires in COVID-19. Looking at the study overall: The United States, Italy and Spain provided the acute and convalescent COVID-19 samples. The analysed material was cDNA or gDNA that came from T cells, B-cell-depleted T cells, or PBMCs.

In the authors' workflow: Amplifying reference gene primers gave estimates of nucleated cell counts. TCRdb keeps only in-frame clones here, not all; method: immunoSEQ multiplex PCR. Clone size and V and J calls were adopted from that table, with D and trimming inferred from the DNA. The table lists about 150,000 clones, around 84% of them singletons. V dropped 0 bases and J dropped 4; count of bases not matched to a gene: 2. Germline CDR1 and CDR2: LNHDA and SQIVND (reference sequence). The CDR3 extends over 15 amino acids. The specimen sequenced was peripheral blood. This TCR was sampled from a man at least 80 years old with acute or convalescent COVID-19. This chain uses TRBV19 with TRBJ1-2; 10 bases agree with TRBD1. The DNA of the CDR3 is TGTGCCAGTAGTATAGATGGGACAGGGGCCTATGGCTACACCTTC. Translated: CASSIDGTGAYGYTF.